This passage covers 30 T cell receptor beta chains from one sample sequenced in a study of blood T cells in healthy people across ages. PCR was performed a second time for roughly 7 to 11 cycles using a sample-barcoded 5' primer and a J-beta primer mix. TCRdb re-called the 5' RACE reads with MiXCR, one entry per CDR3 protein. The sample shows 1.5 million to 2 million distinct CDR3 sequences, over 25% of them seen only once. The sequenced material came from blood. These receptors originate from a woman aged 25 to 39 in good health.

Regarding this clonotype: A much larger clone is a single base away; this may be a read error. The chain recombines TRBV15 with TRBJ2-7, with a possible D match to TRBD1 (6 bases). This CDR3 has 13 residues. Germline V gene data show CDR1 as LNHNV and CDR2 as YYDKDF (reference sequence). V shed 8 bases and J shed 7 bases, with 18 bases lying between them. CDR3 protein: CATLKQGGNEQYF. CDR3 DNA sequence: TGTGCCACCCTCAAACAGGGCGGCAATGAGCAGTACTTC.

The sample holds many counts of this clonotype. The chain employs TRBV12-3 or TRBV12-4 and TRBJ2-5, with 8 bases that match TRBD1. The CDR3 has 14 residues. V was clipped by 4 bases and J by 5 bases; unmatched bases: 6. The CDR3 loop reads CASSSRRGLETQYF. The CDR3 bases are TGTGCCAGCAGTTCCCGCAGGGGGCTTGAGACCCAGTACTTC.

This chain joins TRBV7-3 and TRBJ2-2; 15 bases are a match to TRBD2. Germline V gene sequence: CDR1 SGHTA, CDR2 FQGTGA. Germline trimming cut 5 bases from V and 2 bases from J; bases unmatched to any gene: 15. CDR3 size: 21 residues. The CDR3 here is CASSPLPPGTSGGRNTGELFF. The DNA of the CDR3 is TGTGCCAGCAGCCCTCTCCCCCCCGGGACTAGCGGGGGGAGAAACACCGGGGAGCTGTTTTTT.

At least ten counts were recorded for this clonotype. The CDR3 bases are TGCAGCGTTCGAGTGCCTGGGGGGGGAGAGCAGTACTTC. Protein sequence: CSVRVPGGGEQYF. V gene TRBV29-1 combines with J gene TRBJ2-7, with 7 bases lining up with TRBD2. The CDR3 extends over 13 amino acids. V shed 5 bases and J 7 bases; nucleotides not matched to a gene: 11. CDR1 and CDR2 (germline): SQVTM, ANQGSEA.

This clonotype was detected ten times or more. The chain joins TRBV12-3 or TRBV12-4 to TRBJ2-7, with D possibly TRBD1 on 6 matching bases. The V end lost 3 bases, the J end lost 3 bases, and 12 bases lay between the germline ends. CDR3 size: 14 residues. The CDR3 DNA follows: TGTGCCAGCAGTTTTTCTGGGGGCTTCTACGAGCAGTACTTC. It is translated as CASSFSGGFYEQYF.

The V and J genes are TRBV7-9 and TRBJ2-1, with 7 nucleotides matching TRBD2. The germline gives CDR1 SEHNR, CDR2 FQNEAQ (reference sequence). The J segment lost 10 bases and the V segment lost 3 bases, leaving 6 bases of the junction unmatched. The CDR3 consists of 13 residues. This chain's CDR3 is CASSLLLAREQFF. The DNA for the CDR3 is TGTGCCAGCAGCTTGCTACTAGCGAGGGAGCAGTTCTTC.

As regards this clonotype: A much larger clonotype is one base distant, so this may be a read error. V gene TRBV29-1 combines with J gene TRBJ2-7, with TRBD2 identical over 8 bases. CDR1 is SQVTM, CDR2 ANQGSEA, per germline. Germline trimming cut 3 bases from V and 0 bases from J; bases unmatched to any gene: 4. The CDR3 loop spans 14 amino acids. The chain's CDR3 is CSVETAGDSYEQYF. DNA of the CDR3: TGCAGCGTTGAGACAGCGGGGGACTCCTACGAGCAGTACTTC.

The V gene is TRBV21-1, the J gene TRBJ1-2; TRBD1 is the table's D call, not checked against the DNA. TRBV21-1 is listed as a pseudogene. CDR3 length equals 14 residues. The CDR3 sequence is CASSKETGYNRYTF. The CDR3 coding sequence is TGTGCCAGCAGCAAAGAAACAGGTTATAATCGCTACACCTTC.

The chain joins TRBV28 to TRBJ2-7; 10 positions match TRBD1. Germline values: CDR1 MDHEN, CDR2 SYDVKM. The CDR3 runs 15 residues. V trimming: 2 bases; J trimming: 9 bases; junction bases outside the gene matches: 10. The CDR3 sequence is CASSLRDRGLPRQYF. The CDR3 nucleotides are TGTGCCAGCAGTTTAAGGGACAGGGGACTTCCTAGGCAGTACTTC.

This clonotype has ten or more counts. The rearrangement links TRBV18 to TRBJ1-1; D call uncertain. The CDR3 loop spans 12 amino acids. Germline V gene sequence: CDR1 KGHSH, CDR2 LQKENI. The V and J ends lost 8 bases and 5 bases respectively, with 12 bases between them. The CDR3 sequence: CASSPEGTEAFF. As DNA, the CDR3 is TGTGCCAGCAGTCCAGAGGGAACTGAAGCTTTCTTT.

This clonotype turned up a few times. This chain's CDR3 is CASSRSGRGEQYF. The CDR3 region has the DNA TGTGCCAGCAGTCGGAGCGGGAGGGGTGAGCAGTACTTC. V gene TRBV7-9 combines with J gene TRBJ2-7, with 10 nucleotides matching TRBD2. The CDR3 is 13 amino acids. Germline CDR1 is SEHNR and CDR2 is FQNEAQ (reference sequence). The V segment lost 6 bases and the J segment 7 bases; nucleotides outside the gene matches: 6.

This clonotype was found many times. The genes are TRBV29-1 and TRBJ2-7; the D is unclear. Trimming took off 2 bases at V and 3 bases at J, with 14 bases between the two ends. CDR1 and CDR2 (germline): SQVTM, ANQGSEA. CDR3 length equals 14 residues. DNA of the CDR3: TGCAGCGTTGAACTCGATTCCAGGTTCTACGAGCAGTACTTC. Its translation is CSVELDSRFYEQYF.

This clonotype was counted ten times or more. The chain carries TRBV5-5 and TRBJ1-5, with a weak D call TRBD1 (5 bases). CDR3 size: 14 residues. The V gene's germline CDR1 is SGHKS and CDR2 YYEKEE (reference sequence). V shed 1 base and J shed 7 bases, with 12 bases lying between them. DNA for the CDR3: TGTGCCAGCAGCTTGTATAGGGGAGGACAGCCCCAGCATTTT. Encoded protein: CASSLYRGGQPQHF.

The V call is TRBV7-9, the J call TRBJ1-1; no clear D. Germline V gene lookup returns CDR1 SEHNR and CDR2 FQNEAQ (reference sequence). The CDR3 length is 15 residues. V gave up 1 base and J gave up 10 bases, with 19 bases separating them. CDR3 amino acids: CASSLGWRGREGAFF. The CDR3 DNA sequence: TGTGCCAGCAGCTTAGGCTGGAGAGGGAGGGAGGGAGCTTTCTTT.

The chain links TRBV5-1 to TRBJ1-1, with D tentatively TRBD1 (5 bases). Trimming cost V 2 bases and J 3 bases, with 14 bases left between them. The CDR3 has 15 residues. CDR1 and CDR2 (germline): SGHRS, YFSETQ. CDR3 loop: CASSFQGPRDTEAFF. CDR3 nucleotides: TGCGCCAGCAGCTTCCAGGGACCGCGGGACACTGAAGCTTTCTTT.

The rearrangement uses TRBV11-2 and TRBJ1-5; 7 nucleotides match TRBD1. With 4 bases clipped from V and 0 bases from J, the junction kept 15 bases outside the gene matches. In germline, CDR1 is SGHAT, CDR2 FQNNGV. The length of the CDR3 is 19 residues. In nucleotides, the CDR3 is TGTGCCAGCAGCTCCCTAAGGCCAGGGGGGAATCGTAGCAATCAGCCCCAGCATTTT. Translated: CASSSLRPGGNRSNQPQHF.

This clonotype was recorded a few times. A read error may explain this, as a much larger clone is one base away. This chain uses TRBV10-3 with TRBJ2-5; 10 bases are a match to TRBD2. The CDR3 is made up of 13 amino acids. V was clipped by 8 bases and J by 11 bases; unmatched bases: 11. Germline V gives CDR1 ENHRY, CDR2 SYGVKD. The CDR3 loop is CAIGLAAYNEQYF. Written as DNA, the CDR3 is TGTGCCATCGGACTAGCGGCATACAATGAGCAGTACTTC.

This chain links TRBV5-1 with TRBJ2-3; maybe TRBD2 (6 bases). V lost 4 bases, J lost 6 bases, and 21 bases lay in between. Germline CDR1 is SGHRS and CDR2 is YFSETQ. The CDR3 extends over 16 amino acids. Here the CDR3 reads CASSLGLDPAGDTQYF. Here the CDR3 DNA reads TGCGCCAGCAGCCTGGGACTGGACCCCGCTGGGGATACGCAGTATTTT.

The chain carries TRBV7-2 and TRBJ2-7; unclear D gene. The germline gives CDR1 SGHTA, CDR2 FQGNSA. V lost 1 base and J 5 bases, leaving 9 bases between the germline ends. The CDR3 covers 13 residues. For the CDR3, the DNA is TGTGCCAGCAGCTTAGTTCTCGTGGACGAGCAGTACTTC. It translates to CASSLVLVDEQYF.

This clonotype has just a few counts. The chain combines TRBV12-3 or TRBV12-4 with TRBJ2-7; the D is unclear. The germline V and J ends were trimmed by 5 bases and 0 bases, with 17 bases remaining between them. The CDR3 is 16 amino acids. CDR3 nucleotide sequence: TGTGCCAGCAGTCCCAGACTGAGAAAGGACTCCTACGAGCAGTACTTC. Protein: CASSPRLRKDSYEQYF.

This clonotype was detected a few times. The chain has TRBV6-6 and TRBJ1-2; D might be TRBD1 (5 bases). CDR3 length equals 14 residues. V lost 5 bases to trimming and J lost 8 bases, with 18 bases between them. In germline, CDR1 is MNHNY, CDR2 SVGAGI (reference sequence). In DNA form, the CDR3 reads TGTGCCAGCAGTGTGGGGCAGTGGGCTGAAGGCTACACCTTC. Translating gives CASSVGQWAEGYTF.

The chain combines TRBV20-1 with TRBJ1-5; D uncertain. Germline CDR1 DFQATT, CDR2 SNEGSKA (reference sequence). The CDR3 totals 12 residues. The V gene lost 2 bases and the J gene lost 3 bases, with 5 bases spanning the gap. CDR3 amino acids: CSARRTNQPQHF. CDR3 DNA: TGCAGTGCTAGACGTACCAATCAGCCCCAGCATTTT.

This clonotype was observed a few times. This chain links TRBV5-1 with TRBJ2-5, with D unclear. V lost 0 bases to trimming and J lost 12 bases, with 9 bases between them. The germline CDR1 and CDR2 sequences are SGHRS and YFSETQ. This CDR3 spans 11 amino acids. This chain's CDR3 is CASSLDTIKYF. DNA for the CDR3: TGCGCCAGCAGCTTGGACACGATAAAGTACTTC.

Comments on this clonotype: Since a much larger clone is just one base distant, this may be a read error. V is TRBV28 and J is TRBJ2-3; D is perhaps TRBD1 (6 bases). This CDR3 comprises 12 residues. V lost 5 bases, J lost 10 bases, and 13 bases lay in between. The germline CDR1 and CDR2 sequences are MDHEN and SYDVKM. CDR3 protein: CASSLNRDAQYF. The CDR3 DNA reads TGTGCCAGCAGTCTCAACAGGGATGCGCAGTATTTT.

V usage is TRBV24-1 and J usage is TRBJ2-1, with D possibly TRBD1 on 5 matching bases. The CDR3 is 15 residues long. Germline V gives CDR1 KGHDR, CDR2 SFDVKD. Trimming removed 3 bases from V and 4 bases from J, with 12 bases in between. DNA for the CDR3: TGTGCCACCAGTGATCCCGGACACCGATACAATGAGCAGTTCTTC. Protein: CATSDPGHRYNEQFF.

This clonotype has more than one count but fewer than ten. V and J are TRBV11-1 and TRBJ2-1; TRBD1 aligns across 8 bases. V lost 5 bases to trimming and J lost 5 bases; unmatched junction nucleotides: 8. Per the germline V gene, CDR1 is SGHAT and CDR2 is FQDESV (reference sequence). The CDR3 covers 15 residues. The CDR3 spells CASSGEDRANNEQFF. CDR3 nucleotides: TGTGCCAGCAGCGGAGAGGACAGGGCGAACAATGAGCAGTTCTTC.

A few counts support this clonotype. The CDR3 sequence is CSAPNGPTDTQYF. The CDR3 region has the DNA TGCAGTGCACCAAATGGGCCCACAGATACGCAGTATTTT. The J gene is TRBJ2-3, the V gene TRBV20-1; no clear D. The CDR3 is made up of 13 amino acids. The germline V and J ends were trimmed by 6 bases and 2 bases, with 12 bases remaining between them. Germline V gene data show CDR1 as DFQATT and CDR2 as SNEGSKA (reference sequence).

The CDR3 protein is CASSLEGQGIPQHF. The CDR3 DNA follows: TGTGCCAGCAGTTTAGAGGGACAGGGAATTCCCCAGCATTTT. The V call is TRBV12-3 or TRBV12-4, the J call TRBJ1-5; 9 positions match TRBD1. CDR3 length equals 14 residues. V was clipped by 1 base and J by 10 bases; unmatched bases: 5.

The chain couples TRBV20-1 to TRBJ2-3; D ambiguous. This CDR3 is 12 amino acids long. V was clipped by 5 bases and J by 0 bases, with 6 bases between them. Germline loops: CDR1 DFQATT, CDR2 SNEGSKA (reference sequence). CDR3 sequence (DNA): TGCAGTGCTGGTATCAGCACAGATACGCAGTATTTT. This gives the protein CSAGISTDTQYF.

This clonotype has more than one count but fewer than ten. The rearrangement joins TRBV12-3 or TRBV12-4 to TRBJ2-3; 9 nucleotides agree with TRBD2. Trimming cost V 10 bases and J 5 bases; bases outside gene matches: 10. The CDR3 loop spans 14 amino acids. The chain's CDR3 is CATQPLAGLDTQYF. CDR3 in DNA: TGTGCCACCCAGCCTCTAGCGGGGTTAGATACGCAGTATTTT.